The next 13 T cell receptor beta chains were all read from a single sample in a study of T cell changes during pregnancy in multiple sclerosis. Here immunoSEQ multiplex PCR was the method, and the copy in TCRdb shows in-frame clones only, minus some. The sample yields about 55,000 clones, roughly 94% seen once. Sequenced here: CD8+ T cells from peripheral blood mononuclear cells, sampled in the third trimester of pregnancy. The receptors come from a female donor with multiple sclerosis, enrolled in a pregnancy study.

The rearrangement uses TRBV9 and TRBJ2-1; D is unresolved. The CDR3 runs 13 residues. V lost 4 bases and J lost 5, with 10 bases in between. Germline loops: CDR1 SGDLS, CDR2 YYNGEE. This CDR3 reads CASSPHKHNEQFF. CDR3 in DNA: TGTGCCAGCAGCCCTCACAAACACAATGAGCAGTTCTTC.

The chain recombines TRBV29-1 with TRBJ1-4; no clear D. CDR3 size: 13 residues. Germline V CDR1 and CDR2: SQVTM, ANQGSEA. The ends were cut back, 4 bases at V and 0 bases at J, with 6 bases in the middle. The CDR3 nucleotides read TGCAGCGTTGTACTTGCAACTAATGAAAAACTGTTTTTT. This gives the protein CSVVLATNEKLFF.

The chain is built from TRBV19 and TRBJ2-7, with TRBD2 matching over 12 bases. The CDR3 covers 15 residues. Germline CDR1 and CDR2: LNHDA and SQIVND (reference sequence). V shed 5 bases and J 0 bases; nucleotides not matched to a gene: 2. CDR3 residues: CASSLTSGSSYEQYF. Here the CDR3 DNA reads TGTGCCAGTAGTCTGACTAGCGGGAGCTCCTACGAGCAGTACTTC. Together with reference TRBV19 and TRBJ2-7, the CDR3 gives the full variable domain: DGGITQSPKYLFRKEGQNVTLSCEQNLNHDAMYWYRQDPGQGLRLIYYSQIVNDFQKGDIAEGYSVSREKKESFPLTVTSAQKNPTAFYLCASSLTSGSSYEQYFGPGTRLTVT.

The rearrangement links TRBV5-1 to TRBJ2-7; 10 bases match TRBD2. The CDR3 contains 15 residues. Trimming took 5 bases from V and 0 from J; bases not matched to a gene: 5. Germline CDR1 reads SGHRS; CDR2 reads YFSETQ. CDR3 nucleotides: TGCGCCAGCAGACCAGGACTAGCGGACTCCTACGAGCAGTACTTC. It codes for CASRPGLADSYEQYF.

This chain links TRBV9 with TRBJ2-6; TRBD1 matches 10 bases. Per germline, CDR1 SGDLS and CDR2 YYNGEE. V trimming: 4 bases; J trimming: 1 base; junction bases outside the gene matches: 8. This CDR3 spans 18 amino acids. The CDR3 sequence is CASSPRDRGLSGANVLTF. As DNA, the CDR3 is TGTGCCAGCAGCCCCCGGGACAGGGGTCTTTCTGGGGCCAACGTCCTGACTTTC.

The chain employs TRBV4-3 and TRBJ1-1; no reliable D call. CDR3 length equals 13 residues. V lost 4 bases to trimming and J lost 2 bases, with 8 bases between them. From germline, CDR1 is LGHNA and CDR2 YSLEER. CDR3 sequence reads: CASSRLLNTEAFF. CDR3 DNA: TGCGCCAGCAGCCGATTACTTAACACTGAAGCTTTCTTT.

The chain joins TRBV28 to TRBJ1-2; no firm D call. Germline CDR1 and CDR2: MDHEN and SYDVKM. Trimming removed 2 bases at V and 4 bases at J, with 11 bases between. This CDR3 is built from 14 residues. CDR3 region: CASSLDPRGYGYTF. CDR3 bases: TGTGCCAGCAGTTTAGACCCCCGGGGCTATGGCTACACCTTC.

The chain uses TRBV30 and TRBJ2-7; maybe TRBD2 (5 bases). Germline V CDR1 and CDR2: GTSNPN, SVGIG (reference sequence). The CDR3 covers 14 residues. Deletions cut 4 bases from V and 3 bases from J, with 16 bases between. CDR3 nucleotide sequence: TGTGCCTGGAACCCCCTACGTGAGGGCTACGAGCAGTACTTC. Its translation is CAWNPLREGYEQYF.

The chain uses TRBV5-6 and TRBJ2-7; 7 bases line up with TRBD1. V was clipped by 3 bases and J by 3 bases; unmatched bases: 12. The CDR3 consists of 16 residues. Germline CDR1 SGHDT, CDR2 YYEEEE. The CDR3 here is CASSSSTTGDYYEQYF. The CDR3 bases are TGTGCCAGCAGCTCTTCAACAACAGGGGATTACTACGAGCAGTACTTC. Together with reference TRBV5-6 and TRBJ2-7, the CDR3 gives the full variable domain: DAGVTQSPTHLIKTRGQQVTLRCSPKSGHDTVSWYQQALGQGPQFIFQYYEEEERQRGNFPDRFSGHQFPNYSSELNVNALLLGDSALYLCASSSSTTGDYYEQYFGPGTRLTVT.

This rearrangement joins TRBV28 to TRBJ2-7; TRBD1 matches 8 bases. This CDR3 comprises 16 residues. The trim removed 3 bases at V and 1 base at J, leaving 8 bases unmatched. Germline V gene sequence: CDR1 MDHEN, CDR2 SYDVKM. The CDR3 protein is CASSFPTQGASYEQYF. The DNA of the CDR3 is TGTGCCAGCAGTTTTCCGACCCAGGGGGCATCCTACGAGCAGTACTTC.

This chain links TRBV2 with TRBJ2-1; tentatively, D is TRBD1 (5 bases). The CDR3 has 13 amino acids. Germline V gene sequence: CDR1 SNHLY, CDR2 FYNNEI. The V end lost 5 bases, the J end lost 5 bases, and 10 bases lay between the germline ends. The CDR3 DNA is TGTGCCAGCAGTTGGCTGACAGACAATGAGCAGTTCTTC. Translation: CASSWLTDNEQFF.

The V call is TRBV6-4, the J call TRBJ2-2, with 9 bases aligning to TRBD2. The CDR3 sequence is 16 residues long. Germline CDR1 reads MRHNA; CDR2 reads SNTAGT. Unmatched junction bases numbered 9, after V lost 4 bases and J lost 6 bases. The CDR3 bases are TGTGCCAGCAGTGCCTCCGGGACTAGCCATCCCGGGGAGCTGTTTTTT. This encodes CASSASGTSHPGELFF.

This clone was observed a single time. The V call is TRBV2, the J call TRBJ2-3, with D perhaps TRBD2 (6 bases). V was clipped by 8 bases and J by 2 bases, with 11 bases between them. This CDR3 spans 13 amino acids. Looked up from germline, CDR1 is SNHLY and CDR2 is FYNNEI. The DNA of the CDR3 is TGTGCCAGCCCCGGAGGGCCCACAGATACGCAGTATTTT. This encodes CASPGGPTDTQYF.